The clone carrying this TCR beta chain was detected ten times or more. TCRdb re-analysed the 5' RACE reads in MiXCR, keeping a single row per CDR3 protein. The sample lists roughly 38,000 distinct CDR3 sequences, approximately 20% seen once, with 2.8% in the top ten. From germline, CDR1 is SGDLS and CDR2 YYNGEE. The CDR3 length is 13 residues. Trimming stripped 3 bases from V and 4 bases from J, with 11 bases between. This clonotype was obtained from a female donor with breast cancer. V gene TRBV9 combines with J gene TRBJ2-7; TRBD2 might be the D (6 bases). The sample was naive CD4+ T cells sorted from a lymph node. Subset given: naive CD4+ T cells, CD4+CD45RA+CD25-. CDR3 sequence: CASSAGLAYEQYF. CDR3 coding DNA: TGTGCCAGCAGCGCGGGACTCGCTTACGAGCAGTACTTC.